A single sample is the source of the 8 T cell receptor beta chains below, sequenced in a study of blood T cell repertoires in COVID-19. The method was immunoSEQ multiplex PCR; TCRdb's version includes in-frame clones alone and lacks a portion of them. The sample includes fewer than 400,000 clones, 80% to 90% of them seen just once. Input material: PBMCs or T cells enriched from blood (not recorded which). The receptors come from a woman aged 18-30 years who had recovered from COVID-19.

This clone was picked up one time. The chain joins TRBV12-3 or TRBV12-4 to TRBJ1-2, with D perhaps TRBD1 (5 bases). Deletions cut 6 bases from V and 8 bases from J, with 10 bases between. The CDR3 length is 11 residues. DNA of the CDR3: TGTGCCAGCAGGGGGCTGGGGGGCTACACCTTC. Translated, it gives CASRGLGGYTF.

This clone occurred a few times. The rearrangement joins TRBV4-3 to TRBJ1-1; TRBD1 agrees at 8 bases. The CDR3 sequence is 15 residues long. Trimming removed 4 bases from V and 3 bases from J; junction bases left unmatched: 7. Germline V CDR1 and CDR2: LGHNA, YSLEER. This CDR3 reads CASSRGDRTYTEAFF. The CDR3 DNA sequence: TGCGCCAGCAGCCGCGGGGACAGGACGTACACTGAAGCTTTCTTT.

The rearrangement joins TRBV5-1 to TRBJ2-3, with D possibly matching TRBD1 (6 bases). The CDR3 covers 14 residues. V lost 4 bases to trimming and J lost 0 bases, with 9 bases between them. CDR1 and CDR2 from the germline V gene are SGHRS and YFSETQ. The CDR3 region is CASSQDSSTDTQYF. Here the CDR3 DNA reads TGCGCCAGCAGCCAGGACAGTAGCACAGATACGCAGTATTTT.

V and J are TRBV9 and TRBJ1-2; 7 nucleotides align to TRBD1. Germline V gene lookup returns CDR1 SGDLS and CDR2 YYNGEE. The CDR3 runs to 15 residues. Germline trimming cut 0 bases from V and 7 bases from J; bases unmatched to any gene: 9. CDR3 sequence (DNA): TGTGCCAGCAGCGTAGGGCAGGGGGAATTGGGTGGCTACACCTTC. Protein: CASSVGQGELGGYTF. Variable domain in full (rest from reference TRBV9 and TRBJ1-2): DSGVTQTPKHLITATGQRVTLRCSPRSGDLSVYWYQQSLDQGLQFLIQYYNGEERAKGNILERFSAQQFPDLHSELNLSSLELGDSALYFCASSVGQGELGGYTFGSGTRLTVV.

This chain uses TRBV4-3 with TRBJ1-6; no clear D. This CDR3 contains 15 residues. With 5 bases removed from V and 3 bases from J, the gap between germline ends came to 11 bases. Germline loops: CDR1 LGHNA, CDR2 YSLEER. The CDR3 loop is CASSKGLSYNSPLHF. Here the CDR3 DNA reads TGCGCCAGCAGCAAAGGGTTGAGCTATAATTCACCCCTCCACTTT.

The CDR3: CASSPHYRDRGLRNSPLHF. The CDR3 nucleotides read TGTGCCAGCAGCCCCCATTACCGGGACAGGGGGTTAAGGAATTCACCCCTCCACTTT. The chain uses TRBV5-4 and TRBJ1-6; 11 bases are shared with TRBD1. CDR3 length: 19 amino acids. CDR1 and CDR2 (germline): SGHNT, YYREEE (reference sequence). V lost 4 bases and J lost 7; bases outside the gene matches: 16.

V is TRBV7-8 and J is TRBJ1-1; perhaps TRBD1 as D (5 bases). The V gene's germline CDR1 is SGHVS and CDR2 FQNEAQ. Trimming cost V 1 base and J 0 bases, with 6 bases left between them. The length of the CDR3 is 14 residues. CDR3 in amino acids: CASSLGQMNTEAFF. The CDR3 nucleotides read TGTGCCAGCAGCTTAGGACAGATGAACACTGAAGCTTTCTTT.

Here the CDR3 DNA reads TGTGCCAGCAGCTTAGGTAGCGGGGCTTCCTACAATGAGCAGTTCTTC. Translated: CASSLGSGASYNEQFF. The rearrangement links TRBV7-8 to TRBJ2-1, with 8 bases fitting TRBD2. With V trimmed by 1 base and J by 1 base, 3 bases remained unmatched. The CDR3 is 16 residues long. The germline V gene has CDR1 SGHVS and CDR2 FQNEAQ.